What follows are 11 T cell receptor beta chains derived from one specimen sequenced in a study of blood T cell repertoires in COVID-19. Only in-frame clones appear in the TCRdb table, and some are missing; sequencing was by immunoSEQ multiplex PCR. This sample has tens of thousands of clones, with approximately 92% found just once. The specimen sequenced was peripheral blood. These receptors all stem from a woman in her sixties with active COVID-19.

The chain links TRBV4-1 to TRBJ2-6; D call uncertain. This CDR3 has 15 residues. Trimming stripped 1 base from V and 0 bases from J, with 4 bases between. The germline V gene has CDR1 MGHRA and CDR2 YSYEKL. DNA of the CDR3: TGCGCCAGCAGCCAAGCTTACTCTGGGGCCAACGTCCTGACTTTC. Translating gives CASSQAYSGANVLTF.

The chain employs TRBV30 and TRBJ1-1; D uncertain. The germline CDR1 and CDR2 sequences are GTSNPN and SVGIG (reference sequence). Trimming removed 0 bases at V and 0 bases at J, with 5 bases between. The length of the CDR3 is 13 residues. The CDR3 is CAWSVSLNTEAFF. The CDR3 coding sequence is TGTGCCTGGAGTGTATCCTTGAACACTGAAGCTTTCTTT.

This chain joins TRBV7-9 and TRBJ2-5; the match to TRBD1 covers 9 bases. The V segment lost 3 bases and the J segment 4 bases; nucleotides outside the gene matches: 9. The CDR3 is 16 residues long. Germline V lookup: CDR1 SEHNR, CDR2 FQNEAQ (reference sequence). The CDR3 is CASSFRGTGRGETQYF. The CDR3 DNA reads TGTGCCAGCAGCTTTCGAGGGACAGGGAGGGGAGAGACCCAGTACTTC.

This sequence joins TRBV12-2 and TRBJ2-7; the table calls TRBD2, which could not be checked here. TRBV12-2 is a recognized pseudogene. This CDR3 is 17 amino acids long. The CDR3 region has the DNA TGTGCAAGTCGCTTAGCGATAATTGCACACGGGAAGTACGAGCAGTACTTC. This encodes CASRLAIIAHGKYEQYF.

The count of this clone is one. The chain employs TRBV28 and TRBJ2-4, with D possibly matching TRBD1 (7 bases). CDR3 length: 17 residues. The V end lost 6 bases, the J end lost 2 bases, and 20 bases lay between the germline ends. Germline CDR1 MDHEN, CDR2 SYDVKM. The CDR3 DNA reads as TGTGCCAGCAGCTCACGTACAGGGGACTTCTCCAAAAACATTCAGTACTTC. Translation: CASSSRTGDFSKNIQYF.

The chain carries TRBV5-1 and TRBJ2-1, with 9 nucleotides matching TRBD2. Trimming took 1 base from V and 8 from J; bases not matched to a gene: 4. The germline gives CDR1 SGHRS, CDR2 YFSETQ. The CDR3 loop spans 14 amino acids. Here the CDR3 reads CASSLIAGEDEQFF. The CDR3 DNA is TGCGCCAGCAGCTTGATAGCGGGAGAAGATGAGCAGTTCTTC.

This chain joins TRBV29-1 and TRBJ1-1; D is unresolved. The CDR3 is 13 residues long. Germline lookup yields CDR1 SQVTM and CDR2 ANQGSEA. V lost 7 bases, J lost 0 bases, and 12 bases lay in between. The CDR3: CSARSGMNTEAFF. The CDR3 nucleotides read TGCAGCGCCCGTTCGGGGATGAACACTGAAGCTTTCTTT.

This clone was counted once. The chain employs TRBV3-1 (or the pseudogene TRBV3-2) and TRBJ2-1; TRBD2 agrees at 8 bases. CDR3 length: 17 residues. Trimming took 6 bases from V and 0 from J; bases not matched to a gene: 10. In germline, CDR1 is LGHDT, CDR2 YNNKEL (reference sequence). The CDR3 protein is CASSPRGSGISYNEQFF. DNA of the CDR3: TGTGCCAGCAGTCCCCGGGGTAGCGGGATCTCCTACAATGAGCAGTTCTTC.

J is TRBJ1-5 and V is TRBV6-5, with 8 bases identical to TRBD1. The germline V gene has CDR1 MNHEY and CDR2 SVGAGI. Trimming at V came to 7 bases and at J to 2 bases, leaving 7 bases not matched to a gene. The length of the CDR3 is 15 residues. The CDR3: CASKGTGIGNQPQHF. The CDR3 coding sequence is TGTGCCAGCAAAGGGACAGGCATCGGCAATCAGCCCCAGCATTTT.

The chain is built from TRBV5-4 and TRBJ1-1, with TRBD1 matching over 8 bases. CDR1 and CDR2 from the germline V gene are SGHNT and YYREEE (reference sequence). CDR3 length: 16 amino acids. J lost 1 base, V lost 4 bases, and 9 bases had no gene match. DNA of the CDR3: TGTGCCAGCAGCAGGGACGGGACAGGAAAGAACACTGAAGCTTTCTTT. Translation: CASSRDGTGKNTEAFF. The whole variable domain, remainder taken from reference TRBV5-4 and TRBJ1-1, is ETGVTQSPTHLIKTRGQQVTLRCSSQSGHNTVSWYQQALGQGPQFIFQYYREEENGRGNFPPRFSGLQFPNYSSELNVNALELDDSALYLCASSRDGTGKNTEAFFGQGTRLTVV.

The chain joins TRBV10-3 to TRBJ1-1; D remains unclear. V was shortened by 0 bases and J by 5 bases, with 7 bases between the two germline ends. Germline V gene data show CDR1 as ENHRY and CDR2 as SYGVKD. This CDR3 comprises 13 residues. DNA for the CDR3: TGTGCCATCAGTGAGTCCGCGCGGACTGAAGCTTTCTTT. Amino acid sequence: CAISESARTEAFF.